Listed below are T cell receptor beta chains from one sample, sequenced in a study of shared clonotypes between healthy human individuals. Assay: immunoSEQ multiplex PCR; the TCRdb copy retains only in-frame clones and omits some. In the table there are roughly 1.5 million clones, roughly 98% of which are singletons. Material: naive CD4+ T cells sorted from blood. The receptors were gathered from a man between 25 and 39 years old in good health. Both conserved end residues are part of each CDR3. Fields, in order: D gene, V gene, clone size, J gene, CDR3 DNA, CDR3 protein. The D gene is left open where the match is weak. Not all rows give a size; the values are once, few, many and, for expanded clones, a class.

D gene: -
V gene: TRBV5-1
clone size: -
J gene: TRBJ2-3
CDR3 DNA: TGCGCCAGCAGCGAGTCTATGCCAGATACGCAGTATTTT
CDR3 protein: CASSESMPDTQYF

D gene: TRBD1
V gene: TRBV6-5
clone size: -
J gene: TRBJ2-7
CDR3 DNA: TGTGCCAGCAGTCCCCCGGACAGGCGTTACGAGCAGTACTTC
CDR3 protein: CASSPPDRRYEQYF

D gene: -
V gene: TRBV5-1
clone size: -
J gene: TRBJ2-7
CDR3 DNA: TGCGCCAGCAGCTATCAGGGGAAAGGTGCCTACGAGCAGTACTTC
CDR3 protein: CASSYQGKGAYEQYF

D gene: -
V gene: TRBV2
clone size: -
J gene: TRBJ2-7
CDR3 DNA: TGTGCCAGCAGTGACCAGGGGAACTCCTACGAGCAGTACTTC
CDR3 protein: CASSDQGNSYEQYF

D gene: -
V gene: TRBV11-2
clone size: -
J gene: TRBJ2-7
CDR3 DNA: TGTGCCAGCAGCACCTTCTCCTACGAGCAGTACTTC
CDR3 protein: CASSTFSYEQYF

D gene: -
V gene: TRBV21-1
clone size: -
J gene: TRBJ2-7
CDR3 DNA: TGTGCCAGCAGCAACACAGGAAAAGACTCCTACGAGCAGTACTTC
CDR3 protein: CASSNTGKDSYEQYF

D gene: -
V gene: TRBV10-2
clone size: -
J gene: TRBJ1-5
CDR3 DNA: TGCGCCAGCAGTGGTCGTAGCTATCAGCCCCAGCATTTT
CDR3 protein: CASSGRSYQPQHF

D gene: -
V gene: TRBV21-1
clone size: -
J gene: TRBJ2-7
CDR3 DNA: TGTGCCAGCAGTCACTTCCGGGACAGGGGTTACGAGCAGTACTTC
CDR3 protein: CASSHFRDRGYEQYF

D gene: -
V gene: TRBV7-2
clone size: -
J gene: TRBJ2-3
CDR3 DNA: TGTGCCAGCAGCTTAATCACAGATACGCAGTATTTT
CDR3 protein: CASSLITDTQYF

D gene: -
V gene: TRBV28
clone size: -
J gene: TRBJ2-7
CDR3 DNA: TGTGCCAGCAGTCCCCCATACTACGAGCAGTACTTC
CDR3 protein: CASSPPYYEQYF

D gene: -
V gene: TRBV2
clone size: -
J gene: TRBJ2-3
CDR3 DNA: TGTGCCAGCAGTGGACAGGAATTTTTCACAGATACGCAGTATTTT
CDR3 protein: CASSGQEFFTDTQYF

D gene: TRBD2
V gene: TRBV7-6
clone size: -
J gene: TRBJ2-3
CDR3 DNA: TGTGCCAGCAGCTTAGCTAGCGGGTACACAGATACGCAGTATTTT
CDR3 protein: CASSLASGYTDTQYF

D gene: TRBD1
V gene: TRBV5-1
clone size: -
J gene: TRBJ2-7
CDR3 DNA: TGCGCCAGCAGCTTGCAGGGGGTATCGAAGGAGCAGTACTTC
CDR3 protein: CASSLQGVSKEQYF

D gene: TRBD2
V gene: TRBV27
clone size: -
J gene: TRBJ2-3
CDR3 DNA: TGTGCCAGCAGGCTGTGGAGCGGGAGCTTGTTGGGCACAGATACGCAGTATTTT
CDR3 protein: CASRLWSGSLLGTDTQYF

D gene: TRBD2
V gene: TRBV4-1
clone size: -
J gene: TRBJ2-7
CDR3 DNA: TGCGCCAGCAGCAAGAGCGGGACTTACGAGCAGTACTTC
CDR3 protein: CASSKSGTYEQYF

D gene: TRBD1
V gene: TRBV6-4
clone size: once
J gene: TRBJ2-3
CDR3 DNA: TGTGCCAGCAAACCGGACAGGACTAGCACAGATACGCAGTATTTT
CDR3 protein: CASKPDRTSTDTQYF

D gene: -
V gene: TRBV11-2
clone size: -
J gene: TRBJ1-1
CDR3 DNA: TGTGCCAGCAGGGGTTTAGTTAGGGGGAACACTGAAGCTTTCTTT
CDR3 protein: CASRGLVRGNTEAFF

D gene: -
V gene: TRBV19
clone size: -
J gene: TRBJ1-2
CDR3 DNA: TGTGCCAGTAGCAGGCGGGGGGCGGACTATGGCTACACCTTC
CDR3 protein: CASSRRGADYGYTF

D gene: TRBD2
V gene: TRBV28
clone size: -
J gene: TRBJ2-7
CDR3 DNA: TGTGCCAGCAGTTTAAGACTAGCGGGAAAGTACGAGCAGTACTTC
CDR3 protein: CASSLRLAGKYEQYF

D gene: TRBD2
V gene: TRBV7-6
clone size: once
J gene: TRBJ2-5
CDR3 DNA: TGTGCCAGCAGCTTACGGACTAGCGGGACTCTCCTAAGAGAGACCCAGTACTTC
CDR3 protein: CASSLRTSGTLLRETQYF

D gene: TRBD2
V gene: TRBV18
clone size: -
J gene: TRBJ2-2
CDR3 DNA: TGTGCCAGCTCACCACTAGCGGGAGGCAACACCGGGGAGCTGTTTTTT
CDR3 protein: CASSPLAGGNTGELFF

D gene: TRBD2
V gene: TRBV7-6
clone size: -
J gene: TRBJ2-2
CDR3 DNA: TGTGCCAGCAGCTTAGGACTAGCGGGAGGGACCGGGGAGCTGTTTTTT
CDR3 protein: CASSLGLAGGTGELFF

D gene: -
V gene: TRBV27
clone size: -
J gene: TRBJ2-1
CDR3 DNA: TGTGCCAGCAGTTTGGGTGGGGGGCCCCACAATGAGCAGTTCTTC
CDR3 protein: CASSLGGGPHNEQFF

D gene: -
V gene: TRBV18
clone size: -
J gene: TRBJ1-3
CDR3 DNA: TGTGCCAGCTCACCACGGGTGGGCAGGGCTTCTGGAAACACCATATATTTT
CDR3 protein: CASSPRVGRASGNTIYF

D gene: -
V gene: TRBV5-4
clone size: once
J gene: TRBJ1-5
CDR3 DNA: TGTGCCAGCAGCAATGACCCGAGAAGTCAGCCCCAGCATTTT
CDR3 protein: CASSNDPRSQPQHF

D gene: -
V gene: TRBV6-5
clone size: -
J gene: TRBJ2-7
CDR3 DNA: TGTGCCAGCATCGGGCAGAGGGGCTACGAGCAGTACTTC
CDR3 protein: CASIGQRGYEQYF

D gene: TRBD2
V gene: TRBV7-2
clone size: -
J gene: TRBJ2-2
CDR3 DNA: TGTGCCAGCAGCAAACTAGCGGGAGTCAACACCGGGGAGCTGTTTTTT
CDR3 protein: CASSKLAGVNTGELFF

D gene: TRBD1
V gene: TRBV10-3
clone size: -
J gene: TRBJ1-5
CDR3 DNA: TGTGCCATCAGCCCTGGACAGGGCGGCAATCAGCCCCAGCATTTT
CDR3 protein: CAISPGQGGNQPQHF

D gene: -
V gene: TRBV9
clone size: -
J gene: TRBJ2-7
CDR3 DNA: TGTGCCAGCAGCGTCAGCGGCCAAGCCTACGAGCAGTACTTC
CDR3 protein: CASSVSGQAYEQYF

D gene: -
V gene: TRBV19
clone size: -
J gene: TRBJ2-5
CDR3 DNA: TGTGCCAGTAGTCCCCAAGGCTCGAAGACCCAGTACTTC
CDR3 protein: CASSPQGSKTQYF

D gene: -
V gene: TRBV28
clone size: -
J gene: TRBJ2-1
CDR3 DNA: TGTGCCAGCAGTCCGCGGTTAACAGGGCCGGACTTTGAGCAGTTCTTC
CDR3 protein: CASSPRLTGPDFEQFF

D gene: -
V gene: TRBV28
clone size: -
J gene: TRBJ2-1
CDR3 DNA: TGTGCCATCGCTAGGGCCTTGTCCTACAATGAGCAGTTCTTC
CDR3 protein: CAIARALSYNEQFF

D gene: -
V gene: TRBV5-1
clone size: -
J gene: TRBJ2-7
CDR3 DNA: TGCGCCAGCAGCCCGGGGGACTTGTGGGAGCTTGACGAGCAGTACTTC
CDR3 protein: CASSPGDLWELDEQYF

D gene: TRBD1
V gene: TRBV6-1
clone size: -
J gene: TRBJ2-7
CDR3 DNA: TGTGCCAGCAGTACCGGGACAGCATATGAGCAGTACTTC
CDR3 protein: CASSTGTAYEQYF

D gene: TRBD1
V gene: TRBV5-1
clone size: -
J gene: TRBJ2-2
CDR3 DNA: TGCGCCAGCAGTCTAGTCGGGACAGGGGCGGGCACCGGGGAGCTGTTTTTT
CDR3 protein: CASSLVGTGAGTGELFF

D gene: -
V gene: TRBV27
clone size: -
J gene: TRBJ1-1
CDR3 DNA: TGTGCCAGCAGTTTTTCCGAAGTTTCCATGAACACTGAAGCTTTCTTT
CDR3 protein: CASSFSEVSMNTEAFF

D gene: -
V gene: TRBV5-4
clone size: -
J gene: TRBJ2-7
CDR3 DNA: TGTGCCAGCAGCTTGGTATATGGCGGGTCGGAGCAGTACTTC
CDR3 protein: CASSLVYGGSEQYF

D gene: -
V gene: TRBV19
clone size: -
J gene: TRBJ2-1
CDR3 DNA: TGTGCCAGTAGCGTGGGACTCCCGGGGGATGAGCAGTTCTTC
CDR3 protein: CASSVGLPGDEQFF

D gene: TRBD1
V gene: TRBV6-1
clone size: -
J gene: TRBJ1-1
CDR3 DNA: TGTGCCAGCAGTGGACCAACCGTGGGGACAGTGAACACTGAAGCTTTCTTT
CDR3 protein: CASSGPTVGTVNTEAFF

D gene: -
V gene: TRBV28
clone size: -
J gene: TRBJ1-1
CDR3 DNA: TGTGCCAGCAGTTCTACAGGGCCTACTGAAGCTTTCTTT
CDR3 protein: CASSSTGPTEAFF

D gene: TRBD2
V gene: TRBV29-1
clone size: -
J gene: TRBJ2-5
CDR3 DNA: TGCAGCGTCGGACTAGCGGAAGAGACCCAGTACTTC
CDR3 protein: CSVGLAEETQYF